The rows below give T cell receptor beta chains drawn from one sample of a study of T cells in Graves' hyperthyroidism and ophthalmopathy. TCRdb recomputed calls from the multiplex PCR reads with MiXCR, one row per CDR3 protein. This sample has under 700,000 distinct CDR3 sequences, with just over 45% found just once. Sequenced sample: peripheral blood or thyroid tissue (not recorded which). All receptors come from a woman under 30 with Graves' hyperthyroidism. Each CDR3 is given with its conserved first and last residue. Fields, in order: V gene, clone size, D gene, J gene, CDR3 protein, CDR3 DNA. D genes are given only for firm matches. Not all rows give a size; the values are once, few, many and, for expanded clones, a class.

TRBV7-9	NA	NA	TRBJ1-1	CASRDIEMNTEAFF	TGTGCCAGCAGGGACATCGAGATGAACACTGAAGCTTTCTTT
TRBV25-1	NA	NA	TRBJ1-1	CASSPERMNTEAFF	TGTGCCAGCAGTCCGGAGAGGATGAACACTGAAGCTTTCTTT
TRBV7-6	NA	NA	TRBJ2-7	CASSTQAYEQYF	TGTGCCAGCAGCACCCAGGCCTACGAGCAGTACTTC
TRBV20-1	NA	NA	TRBJ1-6	CSARDLRRDNSPLHF	TGCAGTGCTAGAGATTTGAGGCGAGATAATTCACCCCTCCACTTT
TRBV7-6	NA	TRBD1	TRBJ1-4	CASRGAGGEKLFF	TGTGCCAGCAGAGGCGCAGGGGGTGAAAAACTGTTTTTT
TRBV29-1	NA	TRBD1	TRBJ1-2	CSVRRRDRGDYGYTF	TGCAGCGTCCGGCGGCGAGACAGGGGCGATTATGGCTACACCTTC
TRBV7-3	NA	NA	TRBJ2-7	CASSRSHTEQYF	TGTGCCAGCAGCCGAAGCCATACCGAGCAGTACTTC
TRBV2	few	NA	TRBJ2-7	CASSEAEEPSYEQYF	TGTGCCAGCAGTGAAGCGGAGGAACCTTCCTACGAGCAGTACTTC
TRBV7-9	NA	NA	TRBJ1-3	CASSVWGSGNTIYF	TGTGCCAGCAGCGTTTGGGGGTCTGGAAACACCATATATTTT
TRBV15	NA	TRBD2	TRBJ2-1	CATSRSLAVNEQFF	TGTGCCACCAGCAGATCACTAGCGGTGAATGAGCAGTTCTTC
TRBV15	NA	NA	TRBJ1-2	CATSRETGTNYGYTF	TGTGCCACCAGCAGAGAAACAGGGACCAACTATGGCTACACCTTC
TRBV19	few	NA	TRBJ1-1	CASSPRIGGSEAFF	TGTGCCAGTAGTCCCCGGATCGGCGGCTCTGAAGCTTTCTTT
TRBV2	NA	NA	TRBJ2-7	CASSAEGRDQYF	TGTGCCAGCAGTGCGGAGGGCAGGGACCAGTACTTC
TRBV6-1	many	NA	TRBJ1-5	CASSEGNSNQPQHF	TGTGCCAGCAGTGAAGGTAATAGCAATCAGCCCCAGCATTTT
TRBV7-2	many	NA	TRBJ1-1	CASSPQVVNTEAFF	TGTGCCAGCAGCCCACAGGTAGTGAACACTGAAGCTTTCTTT
TRBV24-1	many	TRBD1	TRBJ1-5	CATSGPGQSSNQPQHF	TGTGCCACCAGTGGACCGGGACAGAGTAGCAATCAGCCCCAGCATTTT
TRBV19	NA	NA	TRBJ1-5	CASRNLERQPQHF	TGTGCCAGTAGAAACTTGGAAAGACAGCCCCAGCATTTT
TRBV7-3	few	NA	TRBJ2-7	CASSLDGGAEQYF	TGTGCCAGCAGCTTAGATGGGGGCGCCGAGCAGTACTTC
TRBV19	NA	TRBD1	TRBJ1-1	CASSDDRGNTEAFF	TGTGCCAGTAGCGACGACAGGGGGAACACTGAAGCTTTCTTT
TRBV10-3	NA	NA	TRBJ2-2	CAISESDIGELFF	TGTGCCATCAGTGAGTCGGACATTGGGGAGCTGTTTTTT
TRBV15	NA	TRBD1	TRBJ1-5	CATSPGQGKIYEHF	TGTGCCACCAGCCCGGGACAGGGGAAAATCTACGAGCATTTT
TRBV7-3	NA	NA	TRBJ1-1	CASSLQGGTAFF	TGTGCCAGCAGCTTACAGGGTGGGACAGCTTTCTTT
TRBV7-6	NA	TRBD2	TRBJ2-5	CASSPQSGRAQTQYF	TGTGCCAGCAGCCCACAGAGCGGGAGGGCTCAGACCCAGTACTTC
TRBV19	NA	NA	TRBJ2-7	CASSTGLFKGEEQYF	TGTGCCAGTAGTACCGGACTCTTCAAGGGTGAAGAGCAGTACTTC
TRBV19	NA	NA	TRBJ2-2	CASSRGGGMGTGELFF	TGTGCCAGTAGTCGCGGGGGCGGGATGGGGACCGGGGAGCTGTTTTTT
TRBV7-3	once	TRBD1	TRBJ2-5	CASPPMDRGLGGTQYF	TGTGCCAGCCCACCAATGGACAGGGGACTCGGCGGGACCCAGTACTTC
TRBV11-1	NA	NA	TRBJ1-1	CASSLVHGNTEAFF	TGTGCCAGCAGCTTGGTACATGGGAACACTGAAGCTTTCTTT
TRBV7-3	few	NA	TRBJ1-4	CASSLETGEKLFF	TGTGCCAGCAGCTTAGAAACGGGCGAAAAACTGTTTTTT
TRBV19	NA	TRBD1	TRBJ1-4	CASSLNRQGKKLFF	TGTGCCAGTAGTCTCAATCGACAGGGGAAAAAACTGTTTTTT
TRBV29-1	NA	NA	TRBJ2-5	CSVDPGPETQYF	TGCAGCGTTGATCCAGGGCCGGAGACCCAGTACTTC
TRBV25-1	many	NA	TRBJ1-2	CASRNREDYGYTF	TGTGCCAGTAGAAACAGGGAGGACTATGGCTACACCTTC
TRBV29-1	many	NA	TRBJ1-1	CSVGGQGITEAFF	TGCAGCGTGGGGGGGCAAGGAATTACTGAAGCTTTCTTT
TRBV2	NA	NA	TRBJ1-2	CASSVVWGYTF	TGTGCCAGCAGTGTGGTGTGGGGTTACACCTTC
TRBV29-1	NA	NA	TRBJ1-1	CSALSGQTNTEAFF	TGCAGCGCTCTCTCGGGGCAGACGAACACTGAAGCTTTCTTT
TRBV7-2	many	NA	TRBJ2-7	CASSYRARGQYF	TGTGCCAGCAGCTACCGCGCACGGGGGCAGTACTTC
TRBV20-1	NA	TRBD2	TRBJ2-7	CSARSGRGGVEQYF	TGCAGTGCTAGATCGGGGCGGGGAGGGGTCGAGCAGTACTTC
TRBV10-1	once	TRBD1	TRBJ1-5	CASSESGTGEANQPQHF	TGCGCCAGCAGTGAGTCGGGGACAGGGGAGGCCAATCAGCCCCAGCATTTT
TRBV19	many	NA	TRBJ1-1	CASNGRNTEAFF	TGTGCCAGTAATGGACGAAACACTGAAGCTTTCTTT
TRBV2	NA	NA	TRBJ2-6	CASSSLFLSGANVLTF	TGTGCCAGCAGCTCCCTTTTCCTCTCTGGGGCCAACGTCCTGACTTTC
TRBV20-1	once	NA	TRBJ1-4	CSAREPWMLTNEKLFF	TGCAGTGCTAGAGAGCCCTGGATGCTCACTAATGAAAAACTGTTTTTT
TRBV29-1	NA	TRBD1	TRBJ1-1	CSVHRDRTNTEAFF	TGCAGCGTTCATAGGGACAGGACAAACACTGAAGCTTTCTTT